These 25 T cell receptor beta chains came from one sample sequenced in a study of shared clonotypes between healthy human individuals. Selected positively for CCR7 and CD45RO-negative, naive CD8 cells excluded terminally differentiated effector memory CD45RA+ cells. Some clones are missing from TCRdb's copy, which holds only in-frame ones; the method was immunoSEQ multiplex PCR. The table lists around 560,000 clones, around 95% of them singletons, with about 0.11% in the top ten. Sample: naive CD8+ T cells sorted from blood. These TCRs come from a woman under 40 in good health.

The table lists this clone with a count of one. This chain uses TRBV7-8 with TRBJ2-1; 8 bases align to TRBD1. Trimming removed 5 bases from V and 4 bases from J; junction bases left unmatched: 7. Germline assignment: CDR1 SGHVS and CDR2 FQNEAQ. The CDR3 loop spans 15 amino acids. CDR3 nucleotide sequence: TGTGCCAGCAGCCCCGACAGGGGCTATTACAATGAGCAGTTCTTC. This gives the protein CASSPDRGYYNEQFF.

The chain carries TRBV5-4 and TRBJ2-7, with 7 bases fitting TRBD2. Germline V lookup: CDR1 SGHNT, CDR2 YYREEE (reference sequence). The CDR3 length is 14 residues. V was pared by 2 bases and J by 6 bases, with 8 bases of the junction left unmatched. DNA of the CDR3: TGTGCCAGCAGCTTAGGTGGACTAGATGCCGAGCAGTACTTC. This sequence encodes CASSLGGLDAEQYF. Combining the CDR3 with reference TRBV5-4 and TRBJ2-7 gives the whole variable domain ETGVTQSPTHLIKTRGQQVTLRCSSQSGHNTVSWYQQALGQGPQFIFQYYREEENGRGNFPPRFSGLQFPNYSSELNVNALELDDSALYLCASSLGGLDAEQYFGPGTRLTVT.

V gene TRBV7-9 combines with J gene TRBJ2-3; D remains unclear. The CDR3 runs 15 residues. Trimming left V 2 bases short and J 1 base short, with 10 bases between. Germline CDR1 reads SEHNR; CDR2 reads FQNEAQ (reference sequence). CDR3: CASSLFIHRTDTQYF. In DNA form, the CDR3 reads TGTGCCAGCAGCTTATTTATACATCGCACAGATACGCAGTATTTT. The whole variable domain, remainder taken from reference TRBV7-9 and TRBJ2-3, is DTGVSQNPRHKITKRGQNVTFRCDPISEHNRLYWYRQTLGQGPEFLTYFQNEAQLEKSRLLSDRFSAERPKGSFSTLEIQRTEQGDSAMYLCASSLFIHRTDTQYFGPGTRLTVL.

A single count supports this clone. The chain combines TRBV5-1 with TRBJ2-3, with 9 bases fitting TRBD1. CDR3 length: 15 amino acids. The ends lost 0 bases at V and 7 bases at J; junction bases unmatched: 6. From germline, CDR1 is SGHRS and CDR2 YFSETQ. The CDR3 is CASSLVRDRAYTQYF. CDR3 bases: TGCGCCAGCAGCTTGGTCCGGGACAGGGCGTATACGCAGTATTTT.

This clone appeared a single time. This sequence joins TRBV5-6 and TRBJ1-4, with D maybe TRBD1 (5 bases). Germline CDR1 SGHDT, CDR2 YYEEEE. This CDR3 comprises 18 residues. V was cut by 2 bases and J by 3 bases, with 20 bases left in between. The CDR3: CASSFSVPRAGANEKLFF. CDR3 nucleotides: TGTGCCAGCAGCTTTTCGGTCCCGCGTGCGGGGGCTAATGAAAAACTGTTTTTT. Full variable domain (remainder filled in from reference TRBV5-6 and TRBJ1-4): DAGVTQSPTHLIKTRGQQVTLRCSPKSGHDTVSWYQQALGQGPQFIFQYYEEEERQRGNFPDRFSGHQFPNYSSELNVNALLLGDSALYLCASSFSVPRAGANEKLFFGSGTQLSVL.

This clone has a single count. The chain combines TRBV5-1 with TRBJ1-1; no clear D gene. The V end lost 3 bases, the J end lost 5 bases, and 23 bases lay between the germline ends. CDR1 is SGHRS and CDR2 is YFSETQ in the germline V gene. The CDR3 runs 17 residues. The DNA for the CDR3 is TGCGCCAGCAGCTATAATTTACCATCGGGCGGGGATACTGAAGCTTTCTTT. It is translated as CASSYNLPSGGDTEAFF.

The chain carries TRBV28 and TRBJ1-2; D might be TRBD1 (5 bases). The germline V gene encodes CDR1 MDHEN and CDR2 SYDVKM. This CDR3 is built from 13 residues. The V end was cut by 3 bases, the J end by 7 bases, with 12 bases between. CDR3 sequence reads: CASSLGGATGYTF. DNA of the CDR3: TGTGCCAGCAGTTTGGGAGGGGCCACTGGCTACACCTTC.

The chain carries TRBV2 and TRBJ2-7; D gene uncertain. The V end lost 8 bases, the J end lost 2 bases, and 10 bases lay between the germline ends. CDR3 length: 12 residues. Germline V gene lookup returns CDR1 SNHLY and CDR2 FYNNEI. The CDR3 DNA sequence: TGTGCCAGCTTTGACAAGACCTACGAGCAGTACTTC. Protein product: CASFDKTYEQYF.

This chain joins TRBV7-2 and TRBJ2-7, with 14 bases that match TRBD2. There are 16 residues in the CDR3. The ends lost 2 bases at V and 6 bases at J; junction bases unmatched: 6. Germline-derived CDR1 and CDR2 are SGHTA and FQGNSA. CDR3 in DNA: TGTGCCAGCAGCTTAAGCGGGACTAGCGGGAGATCCGAGCAGTACTTC. Translation: CASSLSGTSGRSEQYF.

The J gene is TRBJ1-1, the V gene TRBV9; unclear D gene. Trimming left V 7 bases short and J 5 bases short, with 12 bases between. The CDR3 sequence is 12 residues long. The germline CDR1 and CDR2 sequences are SGDLS and YYNGEE. The CDR3 region is CASALSGTEAFF. The DNA for the CDR3 is TGTGCCAGCGCCCTCTCGGGGACTGAAGCTTTCTTT.

The CDR3 sequence: CATSSPTSGSVQETQYF. Written as DNA, the CDR3 is TGTGCCACCAGCAGCCCGACTAGCGGGAGTGTACAAGAGACCCAGTACTTC. The chain is built from TRBV15 and TRBJ2-5; TRBD2 agrees at 12 bases. V was clipped by 3 bases and J by 2 bases; unmatched bases: 7. The V gene's germline CDR1 is LNHNV and CDR2 YYDKDF (reference sequence). The CDR3 is made up of 17 amino acids.

Concerning this clone itself: This sample also contains other DNA sequences that code for the same CDR3. This rearrangement joins TRBV4-1 to TRBJ2-1; no clear D gene. This CDR3 is 12 amino acids long. CDR1 is MGHRA and CDR2 is YSYEKL in the germline V gene. V shed 3 bases and J shed 4 bases, with 4 bases lying between them. The CDR3 protein is CASSQRYNEQFF. Written as DNA, the CDR3 is TGCGCCAGCAGCCAGCGGTACAATGAGCAGTTCTTC.

The chain has TRBV28 and TRBJ1-5, with 7 bases that match TRBD1. The CDR3 totals 16 residues. The J segment lost 2 bases and the V segment lost 7 bases, leaving 11 bases of the junction unmatched. Looked up from germline, CDR1 is MDHEN and CDR2 is SYDVKM. CDR3 sequence reads: CASTPRRGTGNQPQHF. The CDR3 region has the DNA TGTGCCAGCACCCCGAGGAGGGGGACAGGCAATCAGCCCCAGCATTTT.

This chain connects TRBV7-9 to TRBJ2-3; no firm D call. Germline CDR1 and CDR2: SEHNR and FQNEAQ (reference sequence). The CDR3 has 12 residues. Trimming took 5 bases from V and 6 from J, leaving 9 bases between them. The CDR3 DNA follows: TGTGCCAGCAGCCCCCCTTGGGATACGCAGTATTTT. The encoded protein is CASSPPWDTQYF.

Concerning this clone: The sample has other DNA sequences that encode this CDR3 too. V is TRBV5-6 and J is TRBJ2-7; D unresolved. Trimming removed 0 bases at V and 0 bases at J, with 7 bases between. Germline CDR1 SGHDT, CDR2 YYEEEE. This CDR3 has 14 amino acids. CDR3: CASSLGGVSYEQYF. The CDR3 DNA reads as TGTGCCAGCAGCTTGGGAGGAGTCTCCTACGAGCAGTACTTC.

In its sample, this clone was seen once. Other DNA sequences in this sample translate to the same CDR3. The gene calls are TRBV7-9 and TRBJ2-1, with D hard to call. Trimming removed 1 base at V and 6 bases at J, with 4 bases between. The CDR3 loop spans 12 amino acids. Germline V CDR1 and CDR2: SEHNR, FQNEAQ (reference sequence). In DNA form, the CDR3 reads TGTGCCAGCAGCTTAGGAGTCAATGAGCAGTTCTTC. This translates into CASSLGVNEQFF. The full variable domain, completed using reference TRBV7-9 and TRBJ2-1, is DTGVSQNPRHKITKRGQNVTFRCDPISEHNRLYWYRQTLGQGPEFLTYFQNEAQLEKSRLLSDRFSAERPKGSFSTLEIQRTEQGDSAMYLCASSLGVNEQFFGPGTRLTVL.

The genes are TRBV13 and TRBJ2-7; 7 bases align to TRBD1. Per germline, CDR1 PRHDT and CDR2 FYEKMQ (reference sequence). This CDR3 comprises 12 residues. Trimming at V came to 5 bases and at J to 3 bases, leaving 1 base not matched to a gene. The CDR3 coding sequence is TGTGCCAGCAGCCACAGGGGCTACGAGCAGTACTTC. It yields the protein CASSHRGYEQYF.

Concerning this clone: The same CDR3 can be traced to other DNA sequences in this sample. The gene calls are TRBV10-2 and TRBJ2-7; D unclear. V was clipped by 2 bases and J by 4 bases, with 6 bases between them. The CDR3 runs 12 residues. The germline V gene has CDR1 WSHSY and CDR2 SAAADI. CDR3 amino acids: CASSESRYEQYF. DNA for the CDR3: TGCGCCAGCAGTGAGAGCAGGTACGAGCAGTACTTC.

The chain recombines TRBV19 with TRBJ1-1; TRBD1 matches 7 bases. The CDR3 runs to 15 residues. Germline V gene lookup returns CDR1 LNHDA and CDR2 SQIVND (reference sequence). V dropped 5 bases and J dropped 8; count of bases not matched to a gene: 14. The CDR3 protein is CASSLTGPAPLEAFF. CDR3 in DNA: TGTGCCAGTAGTCTGACAGGGCCCGCGCCCTTAGAAGCTTTCTTT. The variable domain in full, completed from reference TRBV19 and TRBJ1-1, reads DGGITQSPKYLFRKEGQNVTLSCEQNLNHDAMYWYRQDPGQGLRLIYYSQIVNDFQKGDIAEGYSVSREKKESFPLTVTSAQKNPTAFYLCASSLTGPAPLEAFFGQGTRLTVV.

The chain uses TRBV19 and TRBJ2-7; D is tentatively TRBD1 or TRBD2 (5 bases each). There are 14 residues in the CDR3. Germline lookup yields CDR1 LNHDA and CDR2 SQIVND (reference sequence). Trimming took 3 bases from V and 2 from J, leaving 11 bases between them. CDR3 region: CASSMGMGAYEQYF. The CDR3 nucleotides are TGTGCCAGTAGTATGGGCATGGGGGCCTACGAGCAGTACTTC.

V and J are TRBV12-5 and TRBJ2-6; D not certain. Trimming took 3 bases from V and 2 from J, leaving 14 bases between them. Germline loops: CDR1 LGHNT, CDR2 FRNRAP. CDR3 length equals 17 residues. The DNA of the CDR3 is TGTGCTAGTGGTTTTTCCCTCACAGAGCCTGGGGCCAACGTCCTGACTTTC. Its translation: CASGFSLTEPGANVLTF.

The rearrangement uses TRBV6-5 and TRBJ1-1; 10 bases agree with TRBD1. This CDR3 contains 13 residues. Trimming removed 4 bases from V and 5 bases from J; junction bases left unmatched: 1. The germline V gene has CDR1 MNHEY and CDR2 SVGAGI. This CDR3 reads CASSLDRGTEAFF. In DNA, the CDR3 is TGTGCCAGCAGTTTGGACAGGGGGACTGAAGCTTTCTTT.

The chain couples TRBV21-1 to TRBJ2-7. TRBV21-1 is a pseudogene locus. The CDR3 loop spans 16 amino acids. The CDR3 here is CASSKFSRSVIYEQYF. In DNA, the CDR3 is TGTGCCAGCAGCAAATTTTCCAGGAGCGTCATCTACGAGCAGTACTTC.

The rearrangement joins TRBV19 to TRBJ1-5; the match to TRBD1 covers 8 bases. Germline assignment: CDR1 LNHDA and CDR2 SQIVND (reference sequence). V was clipped by 3 bases and J by 8 bases; unmatched bases: 6. The CDR3 consists of 14 residues. The CDR3 region has the DNA TGTGCCAGTAGTATCGCAGGGGGCGAGAAGCCCCAGCATTTT. Amino acids: CASSIAGGEKPQHF.

The chain couples TRBV28 to TRBJ2-7, with 12 positions matching TRBD2. The germline V gene encodes CDR1 MDHEN and CDR2 SYDVKM. J was trimmed by 2 bases and V by 6 bases; bases with no gene match: 5. The CDR3 loop spans 15 amino acids. CDR3: CASRILAGGPYEQYF. The CDR3 DNA reads as TGTGCCAGCAGAATTCTAGCGGGAGGGCCCTACGAGCAGTACTTC.